This entry features one TCR beta chain sequence. The target of this receptor is not known. Base qualities are not at hand, and no much larger clone is one base apart. This entry belongs to a study of cytomegalovirus exposure and HLA in healthy donors (dated by TCRdb to about 2017). With regard to the full study: In an earlier analysis of approximately 640 of the donors, 276 Gb of sequence data and 90 million to 120 million unique TCR beta sequences from roughly 180 million T cells were reported. Class I and class II HLA loci were covered by the typing at four-digit resolution. Rather than using new phenotypic data, the later analysis identified candidate immune exposures from TCR beta sequences and from how often those sequences occurred across donors. The number of typed donors differed by locus: roughly 620-640 for A, B, C, DRB1 and DQB1; about 520 for DQA1; approximately 600 for DPA1; and 400 to 480 for DPB1. Donor age, sex, ethnicity and CMV serostatus were compiled together with the repertoire data. Across around 400 genotyped donors of the cohort, an average of about 240,000 unique TCR beta nucleotide sequences per donor were sequenced, and roughly 18% of those sequences were non-productive. A later genetic analysis took genome-wide SNP genotypes for about three fifths of the 666 donors and used that subset as a discovery cohort. The study aimed to test whether signatures of past pathogen exposure could be identified by cataloging public T cell receptors. Every discovery cohort repertoire had been produced on one sequencing platform. Because of strong linkage in the cohort, a handful of DR-DQ haplotypes were treated as single units for association and clustering. In a later analysis, previously published TCR beta repertoires from 500 to 750 donors were re-analyzed and high-resolution HLA genotyping was added so that TCR occurrence patterns could be studied. Of the 398 genotyped donors, approximately 83% fell in the genetic ancestry cluster associated with self-reported Caucasian donors. Roughly 300 gigabases of sequencing data and around 80 million unique TCR sequences made up an early release that covered approximately 700 HLA-typed donors. The study combined high-throughput TCR immunosequencing, statistical association of individual TCRs with disease status, and machine learning to predict cytomegalovirus infection status. Besides the first cohort of under 700 subjects, a separate validation cohort made up of over 95 different subjects was used. The study used immunosequencing to profile the T cell repertoires of more than 650 subjects and linked those repertoires to cytomegalovirus serostatus. An earlier analysis of approximately 500 of the donors applied high-throughput TCR beta sequencing to assess whether each TCR beta V gene segment acted as functional or pseudogenic.

General study outcomes and caveats: Because counts were too low, approximately 15 rarely observed V segments, including chromosome 9 orphons, were excluded from the earlier analysis of a few hundred of the donors. HLA typing was unavailable for some donors at each locus, so association tests used only the typed subset. Because the 87-base-pair reads could not distinguish some IMGT-functional V segments, including TRBV6-2 and TRBV6-3, those segments were excluded. Linkage disequilibrium might explain the correlated functional status among segregating V segments, but an unknown experimental factor could not be ruled out. The cohort was sequenced for TCR beta chains only, and without alpha or paired-chain data the features that could be detected were limited. In an earlier analysis of some 500 of the donors, most TCR beta V segments were observed in productive rearrangements about 90% or about 30% of the time, broadly matching IMGT annotations. Immune exposure information for the cohort was limited to CMV serostatus. A later analysis associated about 16,000 TCR beta sequences with specific HLA alleles at a false discovery rate of 0.05. In a later analysis, TCR association rates were found to vary across HLA loci, with the most associated TCRs seen for DRB1 alleles and the fewest for HLA-C alleles. A later analysis found that most CMV-associated TCR beta chains appeared HLA-restricted, with HLA associations seemingly driven largely by CMV exposure. A cluster of highly shared sequence variants was judged likely to represent a technical artifact of the sequencing pipeline. A further reported finding was that TCR beta sequences accurately predicted the HLA-A and HLA-B alleles for most subjects in the first cohort. A later genetic analysis associated a missense DCLRE1C variant with V-gene and J-gene trimming of TCR beta chains, and an independent cohort replicated the association. A later genetic analysis reported fewer N-insertions in productive TCRs among donors in an Asian-associated ancestry cluster than the roughly 620-donor mean. Three of the identified cytomegalovirus-associated TCR beta chains were confirmed in vitro to be specific for cytomegalovirus antigens. Assigning TCR associations to individual alleles was difficult when HLA alleles, especially DR and DQ, strongly co-occurred. According to a later analysis, parvovirus B19, influenza, CMV and Epstein-Barr virus appeared linked to several top co-occurrence clusters. The study gave a list of about 170 TCR beta chains associated with cytomegalovirus. It was suggested by the authors that the approach could potentially be generalized to other disease states and immunological phenotypes. Sequencing depth was assumed to be roughly uniform across donors in the presence/absence analyses, though that assumption may not hold. In both the original and validation cohorts, the classifier was reported to diagnose cytomegalovirus status with high specificity and sensitivity. Compared with equally common non-associated chains, HLA-associated TCR beta chains in a later analysis were more clonally expanded and had lower generation probabilities. Across donors, most TCR sequences were observed very rarely, whereas some public TCRs were present in many individuals.

Receptors were amplified or captured by the immunoSEQ multiplex PCR assay. The multiplex PCR relied on a mix of 60 forward primers for TCR Vbeta segments and 13 reverse primers for TCR Jbeta segments. The CDR3 region of rearranged TCR beta genes was amplified from genomic DNA by a multiplex PCR assay. Amplified TCR beta libraries were sequenced as 87-base-pair reads on the Illumina HiSeq System. On the study's bioinformatics: In a later analysis, approximately 74 million unique TCR beta chains were counted across the roughly 670 repertoires, and roughly 10 million of these chains were shared by at least two donors. Raw reads were error-corrected and collapsed into unique sequences by a nearest-neighbor algorithm in which closely related sequences were merged to remove PCR and sequencing errors. V, D and J gene segments were assigned by aligning CDR3 sequences to IMGT reference sequences. For a sequence to be retained, a match of at least six nucleotides was required to both a V gene segment and a J gene segment. A rearrangement was called productive if the CDR3 had no stop codons and remained in frame with V and J, and every other rearrangement was called non-productive. Following IMGT convention, CDR3 was defined as the stretch from the second conserved V-encoded cysteine up to the conserved J-encoded phenylalanine. In an earlier analysis of around 570 of the donors, sequences lacking an unambiguous match to a single V gene segment were excluded. In an earlier analysis of several hundred of the donors, V segments were called functional above 56.7% productive rearrangements and were called segregating when the between-donor standard deviation exceeded 5%. A statistical classification framework was developed to diagnose cytomegalovirus status using the catalog of TCR beta chain sequences. In a later analysis, V and J genes were assigned by comparing TCR nucleotide sequences against IMGT/GENE-DB human TR gene sequences. In a later analysis, CDR3 sequences and most-parsimonious VDJ recombination scenarios were assigned using the TCRdist pipeline. In a later analysis, every TCR beta chain was defined by the combination of its CDR3 amino acid sequence and its V-gene family, and reads without a unique V-gene family were dropped. In a later analysis, 500 to 700 highly shared, low-generation-probability nucleotide sequences were removed to address suspected cross-contamination and a sequencing artifact. For each public chain, a later analysis derived a clonal expansion index from normalized ranks of inferred template counts within each repertoire. Generation probabilities in a later analysis came from a VDJ recombination model fitted to out-of-frame rearrangements, and those results were checked against IGoR. Hypergeometric tests were used in a later analysis to score TCR-TCR, TCR-HLA and TCR-CMV co-occurrence, with a repertoire-size bias correction applied to the TCR pairs. False discovery rates were estimated in a later analysis by permuting HLA or CMV assignments 20 times. In a later analysis, co-occurring TCRs were grouped using DBSCAN, and TCRdist sequence similarity was added for clustering within HLA-allele-positive subsets. For co-occurrence clustering, repertoires with fewer than 30,000 or more than 120,000 public chains were excluded, along with roughly five repertoires with anomalous nucleotide sharing. The table comes from immuneACCESS by way of TCRdb, which keeps in-frame sequences with V and J called. Part of the clones is missing from these tables; in studies checked, under half for an unresolved V gene and the rest for unknown reasons. D and trimming come from the DNA, and the V and J calls and clone size come from that table. The sample has fewer than 100,000 clones on record, about 79% of them singletons. The ten largest make up about 6.4% of the sample.

The CDR3 starts with the cysteine, ends with the phenylalanine, and has 13 residues. Only the CDR3 region is kept as DNA, spanning 39 bases read in frame from base 1. The trim is 4 bases for V and 3 bases for J, with a gap of 9 bases between the germline ends. CDR1 and CDR2, per the germline V gene, are SNHLY and FYNNEI. The cohort comprised hundreds of healthy bone marrow donors. At the time of sampling, every cohort member was nominally healthy, though immune exposures that went unrecorded were likely present. The donor was CMV seronegative and belonged to the group of over 350 seronegative cohort members. A peripheral blood sample was provided by each donor, and peripheral blood mononuclear cells were used for TCR beta sequencing. Genomic DNA extraction from the blood cell samples was performed with the Qiagen DNeasy Blood Extraction Kit.

This sequence uses TRBV2 and TRBJ1-2; the D gene identity is not certain. The origin of this receptor is a female donor in good health and CMV-seronegative. The sequenced sample was PBMCs. The CDR3 protein sequence reads: CASSAGLDYGYTF. The sequenced DNA: TGTGCCAGCAGTGCGGGGTTGGACTATGGCTACACCTTC.